This T cell receptor beta chain was recorded in a study of T-cell memory formation after mild COVID-19. Note on this clonotype: Antigen: not known.

General study points: Among clones contracting day 15 to 85, CD4/CD8 was balanced, whereas later expanders leaned CD4+. Pre-infection memory contained some responding clones, which suggested that cross-reactive memory had joined. Specificity for SARS-CoV-2 was not confirmed among the second-wave clones peaking on day 37.

cDNA libraries for TCR alpha and TCR beta, carrying sample barcodes and UMIs, came from 5'RACE with constant-segment primers. MiXCR, applied by TCRdb to the 5' RACE reads, yields one record per CDR3 protein. The profile shows about 82,000 distinct CDR3 sequences, over 10% of them singletons. Trimming shortened V by 5 bases and J by 1 base, and 12 bases separated the two germline ends. The CDR3 contains 14 residues. Germline assignment: CDR1 SGHVS and CDR2 FNYEAQ. This TCR was sampled from a man aged 18 to 35 who had mild COVID-19 (a few samples of this study predate the infection). Cell type and time point are not known. This chain links TRBV7-6 with TRBJ2-7; D possibly corresponds to TRBD2 (6 bases). Sequencing used PBMCs or a T cell subset sorted from them (not recorded which). CDR3 nucleotides: TGTGCCAGCAGCCATGGGACTTTGTCCTACGAGCAGTACTTC. It is translated as CASSHGTLSYEQYF. The whole variable domain, filled in from reference TRBV7-6 and TRBJ2-7, reads GAGVSQSPRYKVTKRGQDVALRCDPISGHVSLYWYRQALGQGPEFLTYFNYEAQQDKSGLPNDRFSAERPEGSISTLTIQRTEQRDSAMYRCASSHGTLSYEQYFGPGTRLTVT.